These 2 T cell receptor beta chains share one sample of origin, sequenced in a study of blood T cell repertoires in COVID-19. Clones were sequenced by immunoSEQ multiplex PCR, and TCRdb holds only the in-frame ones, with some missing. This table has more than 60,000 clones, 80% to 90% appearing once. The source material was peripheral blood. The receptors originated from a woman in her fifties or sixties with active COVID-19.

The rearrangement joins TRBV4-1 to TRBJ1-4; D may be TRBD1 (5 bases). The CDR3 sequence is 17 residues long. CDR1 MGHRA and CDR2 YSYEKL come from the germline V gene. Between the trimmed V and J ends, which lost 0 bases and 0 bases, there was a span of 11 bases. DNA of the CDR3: TGCGCCAGCAGCCAAGACGGGGGGGGTGCAACTAATGAAAAACTGTTTTTT. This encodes CASSQDGGGATNEKLFF.

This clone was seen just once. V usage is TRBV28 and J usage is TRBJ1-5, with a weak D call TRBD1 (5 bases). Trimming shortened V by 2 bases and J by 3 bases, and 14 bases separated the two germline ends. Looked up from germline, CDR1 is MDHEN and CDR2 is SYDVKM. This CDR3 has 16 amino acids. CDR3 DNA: TGTGCCAGCAGTTTACGGGCGGGGCGGCTCAATCAGCCCCAGCATTTT. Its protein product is CASSLRAGRLNQPQHF.